These 10 T cell receptor beta chains originate from one sample sequenced in a study of T cells after yellow fever vaccination. TCRdb reanalysed the 5' RACE reads using MiXCR and keeps one entry per CDR3 protein. The sample records more than 120,000 distinct CDR3 sequences, around 7.7% being singletons. Sequences were derived from CD4+ T cells sorted from PBMCs, sampled 5 days after the yellow fever booster vaccination. The receptors shown here come from a man younger than 40 who received the YFV17D yellow fever vaccine.

The chain joins TRBV7-9 to TRBJ2-5; 10 bases are a match to TRBD1. Germline V gene data show CDR1 as SEHNR and CDR2 as FQNEAQ (reference sequence). The J segment lost 1 base and the V segment lost 1 base, leaving 0 bases of the junction unmatched. The CDR3 totals 15 residues. The CDR3 DNA reads TGTGCCAGCAGCTTAGGGGACAGGGGCCAAGAGACCCAGTACTTC. This gives the protein CASSLGDRGQETQYF.

The chain joins TRBV12-5 to TRBJ2-1, with D maybe TRBD2 (5 bases). Germline V gene data show CDR1 as LGHNT and CDR2 as FRNRAP. The CDR3 is made up of 15 amino acids. Trimming removed 4 bases at V and 1 base at J, with 11 bases between. CDR3 DNA sequence: TGTGCTAGTGGTTATCGAGCGGCTTCCTACAATGAGCAGTTCTTC. Its protein product is CASGYRAASYNEQFF. Looking up the rest from reference TRBV12-5 and TRBJ2-1 gives the full variable domain: DARVTQTPRHKVTEMGQEVTMRCQPILGHNTVFWYRQTMMQGLELLAYFRNRAPLDDSGMPKDRFSAEMPDATLATLKIQPSEPRDSAVYFCASGYRAASYNEQFFGPGTRLTVL.

This clonotype was counted at least ten times. The chain is built from TRBV7-2 and TRBJ2-7; D remains unclear. CDR3 length: 13 residues. Germline V gives CDR1 SGHTA, CDR2 FQGNSA. Trimming removed 5 bases from V and 0 bases from J, with 8 bases in between. Here the CDR3 DNA reads TGTGCCAGCAGCGTCACGGCCTCCTACGAGCAGTACTTC. Its protein is CASSVTASYEQYF.

This clonotype was found many times. V and J are TRBV4-3 and TRBJ1-3; 7 nucleotides align to TRBD1. The CDR3 length is 17 residues. The germline gives CDR1 LGHNA, CDR2 YSLEER. Trimming at V came to 2 bases and at J to 0 bases, leaving 7 bases not matched to a gene. DNA of the CDR3: TGCGCCAGCAGCCAATACAGGACAGGATCCTCTGGAAACACCATATATTTT. Protein sequence: CASSQYRTGSSGNTIYF.

This clonotype was counted many times. J is TRBJ1-1 and V is TRBV3-1; perhaps TRBD1 as D (6 bases). This CDR3 spans 15 amino acids. The germline CDR1 and CDR2 sequences are LGHDT and YNNKEL (reference sequence). Trimming took 4 bases from V and 5 from J, leaving 17 bases between them. CDR3 in DNA: TGTGCCAGCAGCCCCTGGGACACCGGGGAAACTGAAGCTTTCTTT. Amino acids: CASSPWDTGETEAFF.

This clonotype was counted ten times or more. The V call is TRBV6-4, the J call TRBJ2-1; no firm D call. V was trimmed by 6 bases and J by 2 bases, leaving 8 bases between them. Germline CDR1 MRHNA, CDR2 SNTAGT. This CDR3 is built from 13 residues. The CDR3 loop reads CASSALPYNEQFF. DNA for the CDR3: TGTGCCAGCAGCGCGTTACCCTACAATGAGCAGTTCTTC.

The genes are TRBV6-5 and TRBJ2-1; a weak D match, TRBD1 (5 bases). V lost 2 bases, J lost 6 bases, and 8 bases lay in between. The CDR3 sequence is 13 residues long. In germline, CDR1 is MNHEY, CDR2 SVGAGI. CDR3 loop: CASSYGRANEQFF. The CDR3 DNA sequence: TGTGCCAGCAGTTACGGCAGGGCCAATGAGCAGTTCTTC.

This clonotype was observed many times. The V and J genes are TRBV7-3 and TRBJ1-1; D is undetermined. Trimming shortened V by 2 bases and J by 1 base, and 5 bases separated the two germline ends. Germline CDR1 reads SGHTA; CDR2 reads FQGTGA. The CDR3 totals 13 residues. For the CDR3, the DNA is TGTGCCAGCAGCTTACTGACGAACACTGAAGCTTTCTTT. Protein: CASSLLTNTEAFF.

The chain combines TRBV5-1 with TRBJ2-3; 7 nucleotides align to TRBD2. CDR3 length: 15 amino acids. With 3 bases clipped from V and 5 bases from J, the junction kept 9 bases outside the gene matches. Germline V CDR1 and CDR2: SGHRS, YFSETQ. CDR3 in DNA: TGCGCCAGCAGCTGGGATGGCGGGAGCGGAGATACGCAGTATTTT. This encodes CASSWDGGSGDTQYF. The whole variable domain, remainder taken from reference TRBV5-1 and TRBJ2-3, is KAGVTQTPRYLIKTRGQQVTLSCSPISGHRSVSWYQQTPGQGLQFLFEYFSETQRNKGNFPGRFSGRQFSNSRSEMNVSTLELGDSALYLCASSWDGGSGDTQYFGPGTRLTVL.

This clonotype was recorded many times. The gene calls are TRBV5-1 and TRBJ2-7; no clear D. The V and J ends lost 0 bases and 2 bases respectively, with 15 bases between them. The CDR3 totals 16 residues. Germline V lookup: CDR1 SGHRS, CDR2 YFSETQ. CDR3 amino acids: CASSLGTRTVTYEQYF. Here the CDR3 DNA reads TGCGCCAGCAGCTTGGGAACGAGGACGGTAACCTACGAGCAGTACTTC.